This T cell receptor (beta chain) appears in the sequencing data of a study of T-cell reconstitution after alpha-beta-depleted transplantation in children. The CDR3 is 12 amino acids. Germline V gene sequence: CDR1 MNHEY, CDR2 SVGAGI. V lost 5 bases to trimming and J lost 2 bases, with 7 bases between them. This clonotype was seen a handful of times. As it was prepared, the TCRbeta library received unique molecular identifiers. TCRdb redid the calling of the PCR reads with MiXCR, one entry per CDR3 protein. The sample yields 400,000 to 500,000 distinct CDR3 sequences, under 13% seen once. The source is a human donor who donated a stem cell graft to a child with acute myeloid leukemia. The chain uses TRBV6-5 and TRBJ2-7; D gene unclear. The source was PBMCs from the stem cell graft donor, collected from the stem cell graft. The CDR3 sequence: CASSPTTYEQYF. The CDR3 DNA follows: TGTGCCAGCAGTCCGACAACCTACGAGCAGTACTTC.